The 6 T cell receptor beta chains below all came from one sample that was sequenced in a study of T cells after yellow fever vaccination. TCRdb called the 5' RACE reads again in MiXCR, with one record for every CDR3 protein. Of fewer than 400,000 distinct CDR3 sequences in the sample, around a tenth were seen once. This specimen was CD4+ T cells sorted from PBMCs, taken 45 days after the yellow fever booster vaccination. These receptors were collected from a man aged 18 to 29 who received the YFV17D yellow fever vaccine.

This clonotype was seen only a few times. The chain uses TRBV4-3 and TRBJ2-5; D not certain. The germline V and J ends were trimmed by 1 base and 1 base, with 10 bases remaining between them. Germline V gives CDR1 LGHNA, CDR2 YSLEER. The CDR3 contains 15 residues. The chain's CDR3 is CASSQGAALQETQYF. CDR3 nucleotides: TGCGCCAGCAGCCAAGGGGCTGCCCTCCAAGAGACCCAGTACTTC.

This clonotype was counted at least ten times. The chain carries TRBV7-2 and TRBJ1-1, with D unresolved. Per the germline V gene, CDR1 is SGHTA and CDR2 is FQGNSA. The ends were cut back, 2 bases at V and 1 base at J, with 8 bases in the middle. The CDR3 has 14 amino acids. CDR3 sequence: CASSLPTENTEAFF. The CDR3 DNA follows: TGTGCCAGCAGCTTACCGACGGAGAACACTGAAGCTTTCTTT.

This clonotype occurred a few times. The CDR3, as DNA: TGTGCCAGCAACAGGGAGAGAGAATCACCCCTCCACTTT. Amino acids: CASNRERESPLHF. The V and J genes are TRBV28 and TRBJ1-6; D possibly corresponds to TRBD1 (6 bases). Per germline, CDR1 MDHEN and CDR2 SYDVKM. V was pared by 7 bases and J by 10 bases, with 14 bases between. There are 13 residues in the CDR3.

This clonotype showed up just a few times. The chain joins TRBV7-2 to TRBJ2-1; D is undetermined. The germline CDR1 and CDR2 sequences are SGHTA and FQGNSA. This CDR3 has 14 residues. V lost 2 bases, J lost 3 bases, and 8 bases lay in between. The CDR3 DNA sequence: TGTGCCAGCAGCTTACGGATCAGCTACAATGAGCAGTTCTTC. Its translation: CASSLRISYNEQFF.

This clonotype was seen many times. The chain couples TRBV7-2 to TRBJ2-7, with a tentative D call TRBD1 (6 bases). Germline CDR1 and CDR2: SGHTA and FQGNSA. CDR3 size: 15 residues. V lost 7 bases, J lost 2 bases, and 18 bases lay in between. The CDR3 DNA follows: TGTGCCAGCAACCCAGGCGGTGGACAGACCTACGAGCAGTACTTC. As protein: CASNPGGGQTYEQYF.

The V and J genes are TRBV20-1 and TRBJ2-1, with D perhaps assigned TRBD1 or TRBD2 (6 bases each). Germline lookup yields CDR1 DFQATT and CDR2 SNEGSKA (reference sequence). The V end was cut by 3 bases, the J end by 0 bases, with 12 bases between. CDR3 size: 15 residues. The chain's CDR3 is CSASGGLNSYNEQFF. CDR3 DNA: TGCAGTGCTAGCGGGGGCCTTAACTCCTACAATGAGCAGTTCTTC.